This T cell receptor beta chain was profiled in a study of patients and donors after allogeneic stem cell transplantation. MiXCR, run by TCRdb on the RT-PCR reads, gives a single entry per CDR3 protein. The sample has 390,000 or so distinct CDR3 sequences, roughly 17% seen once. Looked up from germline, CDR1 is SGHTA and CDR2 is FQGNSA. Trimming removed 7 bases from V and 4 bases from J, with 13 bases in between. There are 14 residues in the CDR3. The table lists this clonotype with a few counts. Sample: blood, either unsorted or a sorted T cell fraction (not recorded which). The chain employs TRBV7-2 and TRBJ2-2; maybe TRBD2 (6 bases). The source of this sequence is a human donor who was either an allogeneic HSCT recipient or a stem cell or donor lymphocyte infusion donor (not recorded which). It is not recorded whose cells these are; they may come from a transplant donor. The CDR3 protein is CASTLPGGTGELFF. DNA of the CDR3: TGTGCCAGCACCCTACCCGGGGGCACCGGGGAGCTGTTTTTT.